Listed below are T cell receptor beta chains from one sample, sequenced in a study of cytomegalovirus exposure and HLA in healthy donors. Measured with immunoSEQ multiplex PCR; TCRdb has only the in-frame clones, and not every one. This table has about 130,000 clones, 55% to 75% appearing once. The sample comprised PBMCs. These TCRs come from a human donor in good health. Both conserved end residues are part of each CDR3. D genes are given only for firm matches. The size of a clone is reported for some rows only, either as once, few or many, or as a class for expanded clones.

J	D	V	size	CDR3	DNA
TRBJ1-3	NA	TRBV18	NA	CASSPSGVAGNTIYF	TGTGCCAGCTCACCCTCAGGGGTCGCTGGAAACACCATATATTTT
TRBJ2-3	TRBD2	TRBV19	NA	CASRRGGSDTQYF	TGTGCCAGCCGACGGGGGGGCTCAGATACGCAGTATTTT
TRBJ2-5	TRBD1	TRBV4-3	NA	CASSPRGTGKETQYF	TGCGCCAGCAGCCCTCGGGGGACAGGGAAAGAGACCCAGTACTTC
TRBJ2-2	NA	TRBV2	NA	CASSRRQGRGYNTGELFF	TGTGCCAGCTCGAGGAGACAGGGCCGGGGGTATAACACCGGGGAGCTGTTTTTT
TRBJ1-2	TRBD1	TRBV7-2	NA	CASSLVPGTGNGYTF	TGTGCCAGCAGCTTAGTACCCGGGACAGGGAATGGCTACACCTTC
TRBJ1-2	NA	TRBV29-1	NA	CSVADYGYTF	TGCAGCGTTGCAGACTATGGCTACACCTTC
TRBJ2-7	NA	TRBV4-3	NA	CASSQRLGPYEQYF	TGCGCCAGCAGCCAAAGACTGGGTCCCTACGAGCAGTACTTC
TRBJ2-7	TRBD2	TRBV11-1	NA	CASSPRTSGVYYEQYF	TGTGCCAGCAGCCCAAGGACTAGCGGGGTCTACTACGAGCAGTACTTC
TRBJ2-1	TRBD1	TRBV7-3	NA	CASSLSGTGRYNEQFF	TGTGCCAGCAGCTTAAGTGGGACAGGGAGGTACAATGAGCAGTTCTTC
TRBJ2-1	TRBD2	TRBV30	few	CAWTPGLSGEQFF	TGTGCCTGGACCCCGGGACTATCCGGTGAGCAGTTCTTC
TRBJ1-3	NA	TRBV5-6	NA	CASSLDGGSTGNTIYF	TGTGCCAGCAGCTTGGATGGGGGGTCTACCGGAAACACCATATATTTT
TRBJ1-5	TRBD1	TRBV27	NA	CASRRTGAGVQPQHF	TGTGCCAGCAGACGGACAGGGGCAGGGGTTCAGCCCCAGCATTTT
TRBJ1-1	NA	TRBV5-1	NA	CASSLFTGRNTEAFF	TGCGCCAGCAGCTTGTTCACAGGCCGGAACACTGAAGCTTTCTTT
TRBJ2-7	NA	TRBV9	NA	CASSVEELGYEQYF	TGTGCCAGCAGCGTAGAGGAACTAGGCTACGAGCAGTACTTC
TRBJ2-3	NA	TRBV7-8	NA	CASSLVGRGRTDTQYF	TGTGCCAGCAGCTTAGTCGGTAGGGGCCGCACAGATACGCAGTATTTT
TRBJ1-2	NA	TRBV18	NA	CASSPRGTSSRSYYYTF	TGTGCCAGCTCACCGCGGGGCACATCGTCACGGTCCTATTACTACACCTTC
TRBJ1-2	TRBD1	TRBV30	once	CAWNRDREFYGYTF	TGTGCCTGGAACCGGGACAGGGAGTTCTATGGCTACACCTTC
TRBJ2-1	NA	TRBV7-9	NA	CASNTGYNEQFF	TGTGCCAGCAATACGGGGTACAATGAGCAGTTCTTC
TRBJ2-1	NA	TRBV6-5	NA	CASSYGPGKYNEQFF	TGTGCCAGCAGTTATGGCCCGGGTAAATACAATGAGCAGTTCTTC
TRBJ2-7	NA	TRBV27	NA	CASSLSGDRYEQYF	TGTGCCAGCAGTTTATCCGGAGACCGGTACGAGCAGTACTTC
TRBJ2-3	TRBD2	TRBV28	NA	CASSPGGEGLADTQYF	TGTGCCAGCAGTCCGGGGGGGGAGGGCCTTGCAGATACGCAGTATTTT
TRBJ2-5	TRBD2	TRBV2	few	CASKLAGRPGETQYF	TGTGCCAGCAAGCTAGCGGGAAGGCCAGGGGAGACCCAGTACTTC
TRBJ2-7	NA	TRBV7-2	NA	CASSLVKTYEQYF	TGTGCCAGCAGCTTAGTAAAAACCTACGAGCAGTACTTC
TRBJ1-5	TRBD1	TRBV30	few	CAWGQGSFQPQHF	TGTGCCTGGGGACAGGGGAGCTTTCAGCCCCAGCATTTT
TRBJ1-2	NA	TRBV6-1	few	CASSEIGGWRSGNYGYTF	TGTGCCAGCAGTGAAATCGGGGGTTGGCGTTCGGGGAACTATGGCTACACCTTC
TRBJ1-4	NA	TRBV4-2	NA	CASSQGQGKGATNEKLFF	TGTGCCAGCAGCCAAGGGCAGGGGAAGGGTGCAACTAATGAAAAACTGTTTTTT
TRBJ1-2	TRBD1	TRBV19	NA	CASSEGAYYGYTF	TGTGCCAGTTCCGAGGGGGCTTACTATGGCTACACCTTC
TRBJ1-2	TRBD1	TRBV27	NA	CASSLKGASYGYTF	TGTGCCAGCAGTTTAAAGGGGGCGAGCTATGGCTACACCTTC
TRBJ1-3	NA	TRBV7-9	few	CASSLRRSFNSGNTIYF	TGTGCCAGCAGCTTAAGGCGGTCTTTCAACTCCGGAAACACCATATATTTT
TRBJ1-2	TRBD1	TRBV2	few	CASSEGQRGRYTF	TGTGCCAGCAGTGAGGGACAGCGCGGGCGCTACACCTTC
TRBJ1-1	TRBD1	TRBV25-1	NA	CASSPGQGREAFF	TGTGCCAGCAGCCCCGGACAGGGCCGTGAAGCTTTCTTT
TRBJ1-6	NA	TRBV11-2	few	CASSQAVTTDNSPLHF	TGCGCCAGCAGCCAAGCAGTAACTACCGATAATTCACCCCTCCACTTT
TRBJ2-1	TRBD2	TRBV7-2	NA	CASSWEGTSGYNEQFF	TGTGCCAGCAGCTGGGAAGGGACTAGCGGCTACAATGAGCAGTTCTTC
TRBJ1-5	NA	TRBV28	few	CASSLIQLQPQHF	TGTGCCAGCAGTCTTATACAATTACAGCCCCAGCATTTT
TRBJ1-1	TRBD1	TRBV5-4	few	CASSEPGQGTEAFF	TGTGCCAGCAGCGAACCGGGACAGGGCACTGAAGCTTTCTTT
TRBJ2-1	NA	TRBV20-1	NA	CSAFLGEQFF	TGCAGTGCATTCCTCGGTGAGCAGTTCTTC
TRBJ2-3	TRBD2	TRBV19	once	CASSSPAGGSTDTQYF	TGTGCCAGTAGTAGTCCGGCGGGGGGCAGCACAGATACGCAGTATTTT
TRBJ1-3	NA	TRBV4-1	once	CASSPAPAGPSGNTIYF	TGCGCCAGCAGCCCAGCCCCTGCGGGGCCCTCTGGAAACACCATATATTTT
TRBJ1-2	TRBD1	TRBV28	NA	CASSLTGQGGSGYGYTF	TGTGCCAGCAGTTTGACCGGACAGGGAGGGAGCGGCTATGGCTACACCTTC
TRBJ2-1	TRBD1	TRBV5-1	NA	CASSLYTGGLRNEQFF	TGCGCCAGCAGCTTATATACAGGGGGCCTCAGGAATGAGCAGTTCTTC
TRBJ2-3	NA	TRBV4-3	NA	CASSQGGQGWDTQYF	TGCGCCAGCAGCCAAGGGGGGCAGGGCTGGGATACGCAGTATTTT
TRBJ2-7	TRBD2	TRBV7-6	NA	CASSLELAGDEQYF	TGTGCCAGCAGCTTAGAACTAGCGGGAGACGAGCAGTACTTC
TRBJ1-6	NA	TRBV4-3	NA	CASSQEPGGRNSPLHF	TGCGCCAGCAGCCAAGAGCCTGGCGGTCGGAATTCACCCCTCCACTTT
TRBJ2-5	NA	TRBV11-1	NA	CASSPTTAVIAQYF	TGTGCCAGCAGCCCCACAACCGCCGTGATTGCCCAGTACTTC
TRBJ2-7	TRBD1	TRBV29-1	NA	CSVVNRGSWYEQYF	TGCAGCGTTGTGAACAGGGGAAGTTGGTACGAGCAGTACTTC
TRBJ2-7	TRBD1	TRBV4-3	NA	CASSQVTGSTNEQYF	TGCGCCAGCAGCCAAGTGACAGGGTCTACTAACGAGCAGTACTTC
TRBJ1-5	NA	TRBV5-4	NA	CASSSQGYNQPQHF	TGTGCCAGCAGCTCCCAGGGGTACAATCAGCCCCAGCATTTT
TRBJ1-2	NA	TRBV4-3	NA	CASSQDRREYGYTF	TGCGCCAGCAGCCAAGATAGACGGGAGTATGGCTACACCTTC
TRBJ1-5	TRBD1	TRBV7-8	NA	CASSPRTGHNQPQHF	TGTGCCAGCAGCCCCCGGACAGGACACAATCAGCCCCAGCATTTT
TRBJ1-2	TRBD1	TRBV7-9	few	CSSRYGTGIGYTF	TGTTCCAGCAGGTACGGGACAGGGATTGGCTACACCTTC
TRBJ2-5	TRBD1	TRBV12-5	NA	CASAITGVETQYF	TGTGCTAGTGCCATTACAGGGGTCGAGACCCAGTACTTC
TRBJ2-3	TRBD2	TRBV4-3	NA	CASSQGSGGTDTQYF	TGCGCCAGCAGCCAAGGTAGCGGGGGCACAGATACGCAGTATTTT
TRBJ2-3	TRBD1	TRBV19	NA	CASRPGQGATDTQYF	TGTGCCAGTCGCCCGGGACAGGGTGCTACAGATACGCAGTATTTT
TRBJ2-1	TRBD2	TRBV2	NA	CASSDSPGLGGYNEQFF	TGTGCCAGCAGTGATTCTCCGGGACTAGGGGGATACAATGAGCAGTTCTTC
TRBJ1-6	NA	TRBV7-8	NA	CASSFSGPGGYSPLHF	TGTGCCAGCAGCTTTAGCGGTCCGGGGGGTTATTCACCCCTCCACTTT
TRBJ2-5	TRBD2	TRBV5-4	NA	CASNLVAGGSTEETQYF	TGTGCCAGCAACTTGGTAGCGGGAGGCTCAACGGAAGAGACCCAGTACTTC
TRBJ2-3	TRBD2	TRBV19	NA	CASSSLAGGTDTQYF	TGTGCCAGTAGTAGTCTAGCGGGGGGCACAGATACGCAGTATTTT
TRBJ2-4	TRBD1	TRBV7-9	NA	CASSARQGWRNIQYF	TGTGCCAGCAGCGCCAGACAGGGTTGGAGAAACATTCAGTACTTC
TRBJ1-4	NA	TRBV7-3	NA	CASSPRRLRGEKLFF	TGTGCCAGCAGCCCCCGTAGGCTTCGGGGTGAAAAACTGTTTTTT